The entry that follows covers one T cell receptor beta chain sequence. Profiled with immunoSEQ multiplex PCR; TCRdb holds only in-frame clones, not every one. This sample has tens of thousands of clones, with about 94% found just once. The data belong to a study of human thymus T cells. With V trimmed by 7 bases and J by 2 bases, 6 bases remained unmatched. CDR1 and CDR2 from the germline V gene are SGHRS and YFSETQ. The CDR3 totals 15 residues. The sequence was obtained from a boy younger than two with a congenital heart defect but otherwise immunologically healthy. V usage is TRBV5-1 and J usage is TRBJ2-6; TRBD1 matches at 7 bases. What was sequenced was blood. The CDR3 DNA sequence: TGCGCCAGCGGCACAGGGGTCACTGGGGCCAACGTCCTGACTTTC. Translated: CASGTGVTGANVLTF. Filled out from reference TRBV5-1 and TRBJ2-6, the complete variable domain reads KAGVTQTPRYLIKTRGQQVTLSCSPISGHRSVSWYQQTPGQGLQFLFEYFSETQRNKGNFPGRFSGRQFSNSRSEMNVSTLELGDSALYLCASGTGVTGANVLTFGAGSRLTVL.